This T cell receptor beta chain was identified during a study of T cell clones after liver transplantation. Study summary: Liver transplant recipients had immunosuppression withdrawal attempted within 2 years. Pre-transplant mixed lymphocyte reactions yielded third-party-reactive TCRbeta sequences as comparators for graft-donor-reactive sequences. Findings and limits, study-wide: Circulating graft-donor-reactive CD4 TCRbeta sequences fell significantly post-transplant in 5 of 8 subjects.

The V and J ends lost 0 bases and 5 bases, in that order; junction bases with no gene match: 5. The CDR3 is 15 amino acids. The germline CDR1 and CDR2 sequences are MNHEY and SMNVEV (reference sequence). TCRdb's table, derived via immunoSEQ multiplex PCR, lists solely in-frame clones and lacks some. The sample lists around 15,000 clones, around 82% occurring once. This clone has only one observation. Its antigen is currently unknown. The TCR was taken from a human patient who received a liver transplant. Some T cells may possibly be graft donor cells. The chain uses TRBV27 and TRBJ2-7; the match to TRBD1 covers 9 bases. Sample: CD8+ T cells from blood, taken around 50 months after liver transplant. The chain's CDR3 is CASSLSHRGLDEQYF. The CDR3, as DNA: TGTGCCAGCAGTTTATCCCACAGGGGGCTCGACGAGCAGTACTTC.